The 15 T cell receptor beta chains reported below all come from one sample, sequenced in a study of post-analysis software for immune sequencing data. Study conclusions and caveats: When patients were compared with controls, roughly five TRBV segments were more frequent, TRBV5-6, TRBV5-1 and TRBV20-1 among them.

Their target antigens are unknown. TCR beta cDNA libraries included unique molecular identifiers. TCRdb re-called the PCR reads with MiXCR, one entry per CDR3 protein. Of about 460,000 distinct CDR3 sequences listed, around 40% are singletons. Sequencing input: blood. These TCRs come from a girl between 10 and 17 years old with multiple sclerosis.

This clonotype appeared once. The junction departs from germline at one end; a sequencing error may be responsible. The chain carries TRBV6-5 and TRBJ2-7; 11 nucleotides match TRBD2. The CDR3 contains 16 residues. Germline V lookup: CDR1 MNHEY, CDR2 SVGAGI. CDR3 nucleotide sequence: TGTGCCAGCAGGTACTTTACTAGCGGGAGCTCCTACGAGCAGTACTTC. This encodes CASRYFTSGSSYEQYF.

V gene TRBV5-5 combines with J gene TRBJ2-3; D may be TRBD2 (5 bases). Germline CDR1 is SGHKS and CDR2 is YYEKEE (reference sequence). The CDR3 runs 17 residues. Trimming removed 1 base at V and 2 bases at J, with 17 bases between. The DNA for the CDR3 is TGTGCCAGCAGCTTGACCCCCTCACGAGCGGTCACAGATACGCAGTATTTT. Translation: CASSLTPSRAVTDTQYF.

The CDR3 region is CATSDRLARSSYNEQFF. The CDR3 coding sequence is TGTGCCACCAGTGACCGTCTAGCGCGCAGCTCCTACAATGAGCAGTTCTTC. This chain uses TRBV24-1 with TRBJ2-1, with D maybe TRBD2 (6 bases). Germline lookup yields CDR1 KGHDR and CDR2 SFDVKD. Between the trimmed V and J ends, which lost 4 bases and 0 bases, there was a span of 15 bases. The CDR3 runs to 17 residues.

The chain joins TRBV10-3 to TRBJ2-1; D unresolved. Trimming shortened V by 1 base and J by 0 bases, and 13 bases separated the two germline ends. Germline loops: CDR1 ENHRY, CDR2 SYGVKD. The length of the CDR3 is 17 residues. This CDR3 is CAISELGSSSSYNEQFF. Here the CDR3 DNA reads TGTGCCATCAGTGAGTTGGGCAGCTCGAGCTCCTACAATGAGCAGTTCTTC.

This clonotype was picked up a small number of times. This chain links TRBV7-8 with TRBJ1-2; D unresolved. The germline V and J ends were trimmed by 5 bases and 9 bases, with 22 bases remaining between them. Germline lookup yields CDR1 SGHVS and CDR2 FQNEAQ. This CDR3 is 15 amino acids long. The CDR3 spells CASSPQPAVVWSYTF. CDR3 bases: TGTGCCAGCAGCCCCCAACCGGCAGTAGTATGGAGCTACACCTTC.

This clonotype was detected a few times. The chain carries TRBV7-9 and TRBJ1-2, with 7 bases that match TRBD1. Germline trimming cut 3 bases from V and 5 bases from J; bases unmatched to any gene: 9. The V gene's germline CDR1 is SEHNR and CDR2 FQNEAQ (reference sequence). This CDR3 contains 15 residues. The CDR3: CASSFEQGHRYGYTF. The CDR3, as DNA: TGTGCCAGCAGCTTCGAACAGGGGCATCGATATGGCTACACCTTC. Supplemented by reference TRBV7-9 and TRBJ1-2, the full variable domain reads DTGVSQNPRHKITKRGQNVTFRCDPISEHNRLYWYRQTLGQGPEFLTYFQNEAQLEKSRLLSDRFSAERPKGSFSTLEIQRTEQGDSAMYLCASSFEQGHRYGYTFGSGTRLTVV.

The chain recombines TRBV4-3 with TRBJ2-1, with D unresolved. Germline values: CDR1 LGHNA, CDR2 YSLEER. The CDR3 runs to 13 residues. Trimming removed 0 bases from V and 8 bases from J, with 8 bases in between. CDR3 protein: CASSQELTYEQFF. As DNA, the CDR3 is TGCGCCAGCAGCCAAGAGTTGACCTATGAGCAGTTCTTC.

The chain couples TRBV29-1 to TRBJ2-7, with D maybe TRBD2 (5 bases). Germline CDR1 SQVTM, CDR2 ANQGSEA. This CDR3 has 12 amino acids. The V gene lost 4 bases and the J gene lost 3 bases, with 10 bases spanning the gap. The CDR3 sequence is CSVVAGGYEQYF. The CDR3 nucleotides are TGCAGCGTTGTCGCCGGAGGCTACGAGCAGTACTTC.

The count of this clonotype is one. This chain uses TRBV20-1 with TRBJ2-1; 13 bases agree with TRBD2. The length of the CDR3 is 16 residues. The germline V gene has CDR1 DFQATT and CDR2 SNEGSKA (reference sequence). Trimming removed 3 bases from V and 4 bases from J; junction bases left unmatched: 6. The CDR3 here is CSASRGLAGLYNEQFF. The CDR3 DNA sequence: TGCAGTGCTAGCCGGGGACTAGCGGGACTTTACAATGAGCAGTTCTTC.

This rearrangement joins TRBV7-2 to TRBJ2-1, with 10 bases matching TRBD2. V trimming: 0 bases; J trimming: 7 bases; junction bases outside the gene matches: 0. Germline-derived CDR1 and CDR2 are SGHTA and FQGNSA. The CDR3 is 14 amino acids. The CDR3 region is CASSLAGLANEQFF. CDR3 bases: TGTGCCAGCAGCTTAGCGGGACTAGCGAATGAGCAGTTCTTC.

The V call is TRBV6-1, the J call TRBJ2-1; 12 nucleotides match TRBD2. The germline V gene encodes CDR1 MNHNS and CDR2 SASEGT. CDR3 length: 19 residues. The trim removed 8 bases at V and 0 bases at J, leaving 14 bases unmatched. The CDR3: CASPPTRTSGTSSYNEQFF. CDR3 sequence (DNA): TGTGCCAGCCCCCCTACCAGGACTAGCGGGACTAGCTCCTACAATGAGCAGTTCTTC.

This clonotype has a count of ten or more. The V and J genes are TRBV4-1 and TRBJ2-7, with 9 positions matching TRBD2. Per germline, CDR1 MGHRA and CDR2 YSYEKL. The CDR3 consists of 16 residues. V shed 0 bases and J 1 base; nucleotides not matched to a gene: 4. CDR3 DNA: TGCGCCAGCAGCCAAGATCAAAGCGGGAGGTCCTACGAGCAGTACTTC. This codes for CASSQDQSGRSYEQYF.

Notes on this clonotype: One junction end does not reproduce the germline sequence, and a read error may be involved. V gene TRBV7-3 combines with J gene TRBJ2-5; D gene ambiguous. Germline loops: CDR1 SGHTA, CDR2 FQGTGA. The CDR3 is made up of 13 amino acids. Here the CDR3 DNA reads TGTGCCGGCAGCTTAGGCGTCCAAGAGACCCAGTACTTC. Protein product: CAGSLGVQETQYF.

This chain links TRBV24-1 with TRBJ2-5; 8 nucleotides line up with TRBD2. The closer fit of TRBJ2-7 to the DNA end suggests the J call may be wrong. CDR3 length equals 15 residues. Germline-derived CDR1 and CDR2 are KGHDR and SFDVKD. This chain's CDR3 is CATSDNPAGVSEQYF. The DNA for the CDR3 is TGTGCCACCAGTGATAACCCAGCGGGAGTATCCGAGCAGTACTTC.

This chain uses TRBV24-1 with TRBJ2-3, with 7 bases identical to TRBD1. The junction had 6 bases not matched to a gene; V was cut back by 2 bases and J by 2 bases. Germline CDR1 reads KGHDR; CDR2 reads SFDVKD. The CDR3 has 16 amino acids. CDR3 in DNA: TGTGCCACCAGTGATTCCTCGGGACAGATCACAGATACGCAGTATTTT. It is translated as CATSDSSGQITDTQYF.